This TCR beta chain was obtained from a study of cytomegalovirus exposure and HLA in healthy donors. Across the whole study: The roughly 120 million unique TCR beta sequences, from roughly 170 million T cells, were found by an earlier analysis. Regarding the study as a whole: At a 0.05 false discovery rate, a later analysis found 18,000 or so TCR beta sequences to be associated with HLA alleles. It was likely that a cluster of highly shared sequence variants was a sequencing artifact. The number of N-insertions in an Asian-associated ancestry cluster was reportedly below the approximately 690-donor mean in a later analysis.

Use of 60 Vbeta and 13 Jbeta primers characterized the PCR. This table comes from immunoSEQ multiplex PCR, and its TCRdb copy is limited to in-frame clones, with some not included. Of 100,000 to 150,000 clones in the sample, roughly 80% were seen once. As concerns this clone: Its antigen is currently unknown.

This CDR3 is 15 amino acids long. Sequenced input: PBMCs. The chain joins TRBV1 to TRBJ2-7; the D call in the table, TRBD2, was not verified against the DNA. TRBV1 is tagged as a pseudogene. The origin of this receptor is a woman aged 35 to 49 in good health and CMV-seropositive. Here the CDR3 reads CTSRRLAGLLYEQYF. The CDR3 region has the DNA TGCACCAGCAGACGACTAGCGGGACTACTCTACGAGCAGTACTTC.